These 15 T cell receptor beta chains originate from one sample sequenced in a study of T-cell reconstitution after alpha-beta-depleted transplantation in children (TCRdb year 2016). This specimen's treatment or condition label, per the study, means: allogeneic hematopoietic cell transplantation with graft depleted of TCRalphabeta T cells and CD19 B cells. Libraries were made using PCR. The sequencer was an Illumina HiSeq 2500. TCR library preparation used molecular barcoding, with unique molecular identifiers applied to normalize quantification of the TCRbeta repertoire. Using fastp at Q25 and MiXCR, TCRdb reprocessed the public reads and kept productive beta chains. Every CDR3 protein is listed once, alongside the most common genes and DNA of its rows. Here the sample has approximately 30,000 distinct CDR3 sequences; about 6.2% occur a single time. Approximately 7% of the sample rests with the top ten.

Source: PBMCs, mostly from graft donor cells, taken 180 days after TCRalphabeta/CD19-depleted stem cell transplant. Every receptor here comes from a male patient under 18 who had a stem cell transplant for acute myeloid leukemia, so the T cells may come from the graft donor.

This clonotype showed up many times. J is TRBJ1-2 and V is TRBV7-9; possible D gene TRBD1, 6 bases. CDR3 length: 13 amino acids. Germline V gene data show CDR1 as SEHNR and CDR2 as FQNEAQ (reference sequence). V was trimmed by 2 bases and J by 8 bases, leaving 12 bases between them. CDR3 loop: CASSLIYQGGYTF. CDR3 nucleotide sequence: TGTGCCAGCAGCTTAATATACCAGGGGGGCTACACCTTC.

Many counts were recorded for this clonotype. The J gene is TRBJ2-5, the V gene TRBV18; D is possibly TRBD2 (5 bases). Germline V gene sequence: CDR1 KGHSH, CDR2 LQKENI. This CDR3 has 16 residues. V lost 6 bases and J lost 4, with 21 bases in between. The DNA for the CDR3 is TGTGCCAGCTCGATACTGCGGGCCTCTGAGGGAGAGACCCAGTACTTC. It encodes CASSILRASEGETQYF.

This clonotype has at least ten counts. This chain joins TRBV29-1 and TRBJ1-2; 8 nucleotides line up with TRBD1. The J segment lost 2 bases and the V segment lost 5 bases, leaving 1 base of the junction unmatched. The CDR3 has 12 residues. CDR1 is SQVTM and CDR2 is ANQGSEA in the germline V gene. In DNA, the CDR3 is TGCAGCGTTTGGACAGGGAACTATGGCTACACCTTC. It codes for CSVWTGNYGYTF.

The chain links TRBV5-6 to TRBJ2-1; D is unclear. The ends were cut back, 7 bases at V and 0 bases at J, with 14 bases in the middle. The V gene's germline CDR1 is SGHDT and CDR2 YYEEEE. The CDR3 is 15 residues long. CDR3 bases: TGTGCCAGCGGCCCCCGGTTGCTCTCCTACAATGAGCAGTTCTTC. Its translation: CASGPRLLSYNEQFF.

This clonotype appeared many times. CDR3 nucleotides: TGTGCCAGCAGTTACAGGGATAGAGGGGAATATGGCTACACCTTC. Translation: CASSYRDRGEYGYTF. The chain joins TRBV28 to TRBJ1-2; maybe TRBD1 (6 bases). The CDR3 extends over 15 amino acids. The germline CDR1 and CDR2 sequences are MDHEN and SYDVKM. V was pared by 4 bases and J by 5 bases, with 17 bases between.

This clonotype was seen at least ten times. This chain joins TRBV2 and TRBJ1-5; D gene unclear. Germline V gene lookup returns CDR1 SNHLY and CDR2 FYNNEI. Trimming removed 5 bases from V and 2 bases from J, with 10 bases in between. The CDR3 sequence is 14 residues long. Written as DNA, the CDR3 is TGTGCCAGCAGTCTAAGAGAAGGCAATCAGCCCCAGCATTTT. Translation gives CASSLREGNQPQHF.

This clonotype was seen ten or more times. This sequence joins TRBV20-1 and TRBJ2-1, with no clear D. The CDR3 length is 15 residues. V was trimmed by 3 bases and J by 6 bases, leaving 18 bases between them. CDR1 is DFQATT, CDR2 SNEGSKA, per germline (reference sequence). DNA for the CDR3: TGCAGTGCTAGGGATCGACTCCCCAATACCAATGAGCAGTTCTTC. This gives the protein CSARDRLPNTNEQFF.

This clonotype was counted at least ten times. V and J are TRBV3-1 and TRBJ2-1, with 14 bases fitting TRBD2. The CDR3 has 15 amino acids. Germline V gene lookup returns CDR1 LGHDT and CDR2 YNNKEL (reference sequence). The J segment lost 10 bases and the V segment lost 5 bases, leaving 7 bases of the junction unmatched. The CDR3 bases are TGTGCCAGCAGCAAGAAACGGACTAGCGGGGGGGAGCAGTTCTTC. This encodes CASSKKRTSGGEQFF.

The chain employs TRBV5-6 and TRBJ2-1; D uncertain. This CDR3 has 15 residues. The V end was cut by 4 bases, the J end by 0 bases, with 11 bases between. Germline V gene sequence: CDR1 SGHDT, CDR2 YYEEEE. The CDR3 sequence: CASSPRLRSYNEQFF. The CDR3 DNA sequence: TGTGCCAGCAGCCCCCGGCTGCGCTCCTACAATGAGCAGTTCTTC.

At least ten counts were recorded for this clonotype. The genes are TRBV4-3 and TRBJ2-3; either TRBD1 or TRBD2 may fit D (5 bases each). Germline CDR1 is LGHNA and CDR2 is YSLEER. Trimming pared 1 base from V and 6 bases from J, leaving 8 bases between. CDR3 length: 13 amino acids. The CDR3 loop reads CASSQGWGDTQYF. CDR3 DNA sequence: TGCGCCAGCAGCCAAGGATGGGGGGATACGCAGTATTTT.

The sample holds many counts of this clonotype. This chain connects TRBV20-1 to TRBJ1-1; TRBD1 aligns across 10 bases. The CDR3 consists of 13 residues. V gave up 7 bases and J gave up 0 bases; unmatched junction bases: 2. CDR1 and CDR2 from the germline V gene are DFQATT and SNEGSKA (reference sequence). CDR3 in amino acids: CSVDRGLNTEAFF. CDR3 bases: TGCAGTGTCGACAGGGGGCTGAACACTGAAGCTTTCTTT.

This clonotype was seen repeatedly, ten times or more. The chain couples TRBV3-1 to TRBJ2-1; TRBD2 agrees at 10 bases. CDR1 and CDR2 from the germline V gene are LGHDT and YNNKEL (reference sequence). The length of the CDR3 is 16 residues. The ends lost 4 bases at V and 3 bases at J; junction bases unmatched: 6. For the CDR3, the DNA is TGTGCCAGCAGCCGCCATTCTAGCGGGGGCTACAATGAGCAGTTCTTC. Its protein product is CASSRHSSGGYNEQFF.

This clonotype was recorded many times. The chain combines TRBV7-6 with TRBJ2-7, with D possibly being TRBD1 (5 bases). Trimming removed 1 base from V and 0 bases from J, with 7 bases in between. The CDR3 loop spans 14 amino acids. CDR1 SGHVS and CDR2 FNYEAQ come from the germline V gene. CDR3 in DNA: TGTGCCAGCAGCTTAGGTGACAGCTCCTACGAGCAGTACTTC. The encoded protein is CASSLGDSSYEQYF.

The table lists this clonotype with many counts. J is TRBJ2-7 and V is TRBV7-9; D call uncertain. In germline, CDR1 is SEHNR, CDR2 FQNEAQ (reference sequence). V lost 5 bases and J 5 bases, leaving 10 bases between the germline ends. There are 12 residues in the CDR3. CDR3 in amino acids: CASSLTTDEQYV. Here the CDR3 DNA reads TGTGCCAGCAGCCTAACTACGGACGAGCAGTACGTC.

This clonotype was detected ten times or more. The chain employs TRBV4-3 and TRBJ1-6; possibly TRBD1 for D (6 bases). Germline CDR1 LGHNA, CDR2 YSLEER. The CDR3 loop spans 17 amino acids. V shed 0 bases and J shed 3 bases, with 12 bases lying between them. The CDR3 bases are TGCGCCAGCAGCCAAGATACAGGGTCTCTCTATAATTCACCCCTCCACTTT. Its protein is CASSQDTGSLYNSPLHF.